The 12 T cell receptor beta chains given below trace back to one sample, sequenced in a study of cytomegalovirus exposure and HLA in healthy donors. TCRdb keeps only in-frame clones here, not all; method: immunoSEQ multiplex PCR. The table shows roughly 330,000 clones, with 75% to 90% occurring only once. Input material: PBMCs. The receptors shown here come from a woman in her 30s in good health and CMV-seropositive.

The V gene is TRBV14, the J gene TRBJ2-7; maybe TRBD2 (5 bases). CDR3 size: 14 residues. Germline CDR1 reads SGHDN; CDR2 reads FVKESK. Trimming pared 4 bases from V and 2 bases from J, leaving 12 bases between. The CDR3 bases are TGTGCCAGCAGCCGTCTACTAGATACCTACGAGCAGTACTTC. Translation: CASSRLLDTYEQYF.

This chain uses TRBV7-2 with TRBJ1-5; a possible D gene is TRBD1 (6 bases). Looked up from germline, CDR1 is SGHTA and CDR2 is FQGNSA. Between the trimmed V and J ends, which lost 1 base and 1 base, there was a span of 14 bases. This CDR3 is built from 17 residues. CDR3 amino acids: CASSLVGGGRSNQPQHF. CDR3 nucleotides: TGTGCCAGCAGCTTAGTCGGAGGGGGACGGAGCAATCAGCCCCAGCATTTT.

The chain links TRBV28 to TRBJ2-7; perhaps TRBD2 as D (6 bases). Germline V gene data show CDR1 as MDHEN and CDR2 as SYDVKM. This CDR3 is built from 12 residues. Between the trimmed V and J ends, which lost 2 bases and 6 bases, there was a span of 8 bases. The CDR3 nucleotides read TGTGCCAGCAGTTTAATTAGCGGCGAGCAGTACTTC. Amino acids: CASSLISGEQYF.

The chain recombines TRBV28 with TRBJ1-6; D is perhaps TRBD1 (5 bases). V lost 2 bases, J lost 8 bases, and 13 bases lay in between. Looked up from germline, CDR1 is MDHEN and CDR2 is SYDVKM. This CDR3 has 15 amino acids. CDR3 residues: CASSLRARVDSPLHF. In DNA form, the CDR3 reads TGTGCCAGCAGTTTAAGGGCCAGGGTTGATTCACCCCTCCACTTT.

As for this clone: An end of the junction does not agree with germline; a read error may underlie this. This sequence joins TRBV5-1 and TRBJ2-2, with D maybe TRBD2 (5 bases). Germline V gene data show CDR1 as SGHRS and CDR2 as YFSETQ. The CDR3 consists of 15 residues. This chain's CDR3 is CASTLTTMNTGELFF. The CDR3 DNA is TGCGCCAGCACCTTGACTACTATGAACACCGGGGAGCTGTTTTTT.

The rearrangement joins TRBV5-1 to TRBJ1-1, with D perhaps matching TRBD1 (5 bases). Trimming removed 4 bases at V and 3 bases at J, with 22 bases between. The CDR3 has 17 amino acids. Germline CDR1 SGHRS, CDR2 YFSETQ. The CDR3 region is CASSQGVAGTSYTEAFF. Here the CDR3 DNA reads TGCGCCAGCAGCCAAGGGGTGGCAGGTACCTCCTACACTGAAGCTTTCTTT. The complete variable domain, with remaining parts taken from reference TRBV5-1 and TRBJ1-1, reads KAGVTQTPRYLIKTRGQQVTLSCSPISGHRSVSWYQQTPGQGLQFLFEYFSETQRNKGNFPGRFSGRQFSNSRSEMNVSTLELGDSALYLCASSQGVAGTSYTEAFFGQGTRLTVV.

J is TRBJ2-3 and V is TRBV2, with 10 bases fitting TRBD1. Germline loops: CDR1 SNHLY, CDR2 FYNNEI. V lost 8 bases to trimming and J lost 4 bases; unmatched junction nucleotides: 6. The CDR3 loop spans 14 amino acids. CDR3 loop: CASPDRGKADTQYF. The DNA for the CDR3 is TGTGCCAGCCCGGACAGGGGGAAGGCAGATACGCAGTATTTT.

This clone was observed a few times. The chain has TRBV4-1 and TRBJ2-7; the match to TRBD2 covers 8 bases. CDR1 and CDR2 from the germline V gene are MGHRA and YSYEKL. The CDR3 length is 14 residues. Trimming took 4 bases from V and 5 from J; bases not matched to a gene: 7. CDR3 DNA sequence: TGCGCCAGCAGCCCCAGCGGGAGTGAGCACGAGCAGTACTTC. The encoded protein is CASSPSGSEHEQYF.

The chain couples TRBV5-1 to TRBJ2-5; D may correspond to TRBD1 or TRBD2 (5 bases each). V was pared by 3 bases and J by 7 bases, with 16 bases between. The CDR3 runs to 14 residues. The germline CDR1 and CDR2 sequences are SGHRS and YFSETQ. The CDR3 region has the DNA TGCGCCAGCAGCTCGCCGGGACCGCCATGGACCCAGTACTTC. This codes for CASSSPGPPWTQYF.

There are a few counts of this clone. V usage is TRBV7-3 and J usage is TRBJ1-1, with D uncertain. V lost 0 bases and J lost 1, with 6 bases in between. Germline V gene lookup returns CDR1 SGHTA and CDR2 FQGTGA. The CDR3 consists of 14 residues. The CDR3 protein is CASSLTPGNTEAFF. Written as DNA, the CDR3 is TGTGCCAGCAGCTTAACGCCAGGGAACACTGAAGCTTTCTTT.

The genes are TRBV6-5 and TRBJ2-1; D might be TRBD2 (7 bases). This CDR3 spans 14 amino acids. The V end lost 5 bases, the J end lost 7 bases, and 15 bases lay between the germline ends. CDR1 and CDR2 (germline): MNHEY, SVGAGI. This chain's CDR3 is CASSASGGGNEQFF. DNA of the CDR3: TGTGCCAGCAGTGCTAGCGGAGGGGGGAATGAGCAGTTCTTC.

This clone was seen many times. This chain connects TRBV2 to TRBJ1-2; 9 bases align to TRBD1. V trimming: 6 bases; J trimming: 4 bases; junction bases outside the gene matches: 9. The CDR3 has 15 residues. Germline V CDR1 and CDR2: SNHLY, FYNNEI. The CDR3 nucleotides read TGTGCCAGCAGCACACAGGGGGCAGGTGGCTATGGCTACACCTTC. Its protein product is CASSTQGAGGYGYTF.